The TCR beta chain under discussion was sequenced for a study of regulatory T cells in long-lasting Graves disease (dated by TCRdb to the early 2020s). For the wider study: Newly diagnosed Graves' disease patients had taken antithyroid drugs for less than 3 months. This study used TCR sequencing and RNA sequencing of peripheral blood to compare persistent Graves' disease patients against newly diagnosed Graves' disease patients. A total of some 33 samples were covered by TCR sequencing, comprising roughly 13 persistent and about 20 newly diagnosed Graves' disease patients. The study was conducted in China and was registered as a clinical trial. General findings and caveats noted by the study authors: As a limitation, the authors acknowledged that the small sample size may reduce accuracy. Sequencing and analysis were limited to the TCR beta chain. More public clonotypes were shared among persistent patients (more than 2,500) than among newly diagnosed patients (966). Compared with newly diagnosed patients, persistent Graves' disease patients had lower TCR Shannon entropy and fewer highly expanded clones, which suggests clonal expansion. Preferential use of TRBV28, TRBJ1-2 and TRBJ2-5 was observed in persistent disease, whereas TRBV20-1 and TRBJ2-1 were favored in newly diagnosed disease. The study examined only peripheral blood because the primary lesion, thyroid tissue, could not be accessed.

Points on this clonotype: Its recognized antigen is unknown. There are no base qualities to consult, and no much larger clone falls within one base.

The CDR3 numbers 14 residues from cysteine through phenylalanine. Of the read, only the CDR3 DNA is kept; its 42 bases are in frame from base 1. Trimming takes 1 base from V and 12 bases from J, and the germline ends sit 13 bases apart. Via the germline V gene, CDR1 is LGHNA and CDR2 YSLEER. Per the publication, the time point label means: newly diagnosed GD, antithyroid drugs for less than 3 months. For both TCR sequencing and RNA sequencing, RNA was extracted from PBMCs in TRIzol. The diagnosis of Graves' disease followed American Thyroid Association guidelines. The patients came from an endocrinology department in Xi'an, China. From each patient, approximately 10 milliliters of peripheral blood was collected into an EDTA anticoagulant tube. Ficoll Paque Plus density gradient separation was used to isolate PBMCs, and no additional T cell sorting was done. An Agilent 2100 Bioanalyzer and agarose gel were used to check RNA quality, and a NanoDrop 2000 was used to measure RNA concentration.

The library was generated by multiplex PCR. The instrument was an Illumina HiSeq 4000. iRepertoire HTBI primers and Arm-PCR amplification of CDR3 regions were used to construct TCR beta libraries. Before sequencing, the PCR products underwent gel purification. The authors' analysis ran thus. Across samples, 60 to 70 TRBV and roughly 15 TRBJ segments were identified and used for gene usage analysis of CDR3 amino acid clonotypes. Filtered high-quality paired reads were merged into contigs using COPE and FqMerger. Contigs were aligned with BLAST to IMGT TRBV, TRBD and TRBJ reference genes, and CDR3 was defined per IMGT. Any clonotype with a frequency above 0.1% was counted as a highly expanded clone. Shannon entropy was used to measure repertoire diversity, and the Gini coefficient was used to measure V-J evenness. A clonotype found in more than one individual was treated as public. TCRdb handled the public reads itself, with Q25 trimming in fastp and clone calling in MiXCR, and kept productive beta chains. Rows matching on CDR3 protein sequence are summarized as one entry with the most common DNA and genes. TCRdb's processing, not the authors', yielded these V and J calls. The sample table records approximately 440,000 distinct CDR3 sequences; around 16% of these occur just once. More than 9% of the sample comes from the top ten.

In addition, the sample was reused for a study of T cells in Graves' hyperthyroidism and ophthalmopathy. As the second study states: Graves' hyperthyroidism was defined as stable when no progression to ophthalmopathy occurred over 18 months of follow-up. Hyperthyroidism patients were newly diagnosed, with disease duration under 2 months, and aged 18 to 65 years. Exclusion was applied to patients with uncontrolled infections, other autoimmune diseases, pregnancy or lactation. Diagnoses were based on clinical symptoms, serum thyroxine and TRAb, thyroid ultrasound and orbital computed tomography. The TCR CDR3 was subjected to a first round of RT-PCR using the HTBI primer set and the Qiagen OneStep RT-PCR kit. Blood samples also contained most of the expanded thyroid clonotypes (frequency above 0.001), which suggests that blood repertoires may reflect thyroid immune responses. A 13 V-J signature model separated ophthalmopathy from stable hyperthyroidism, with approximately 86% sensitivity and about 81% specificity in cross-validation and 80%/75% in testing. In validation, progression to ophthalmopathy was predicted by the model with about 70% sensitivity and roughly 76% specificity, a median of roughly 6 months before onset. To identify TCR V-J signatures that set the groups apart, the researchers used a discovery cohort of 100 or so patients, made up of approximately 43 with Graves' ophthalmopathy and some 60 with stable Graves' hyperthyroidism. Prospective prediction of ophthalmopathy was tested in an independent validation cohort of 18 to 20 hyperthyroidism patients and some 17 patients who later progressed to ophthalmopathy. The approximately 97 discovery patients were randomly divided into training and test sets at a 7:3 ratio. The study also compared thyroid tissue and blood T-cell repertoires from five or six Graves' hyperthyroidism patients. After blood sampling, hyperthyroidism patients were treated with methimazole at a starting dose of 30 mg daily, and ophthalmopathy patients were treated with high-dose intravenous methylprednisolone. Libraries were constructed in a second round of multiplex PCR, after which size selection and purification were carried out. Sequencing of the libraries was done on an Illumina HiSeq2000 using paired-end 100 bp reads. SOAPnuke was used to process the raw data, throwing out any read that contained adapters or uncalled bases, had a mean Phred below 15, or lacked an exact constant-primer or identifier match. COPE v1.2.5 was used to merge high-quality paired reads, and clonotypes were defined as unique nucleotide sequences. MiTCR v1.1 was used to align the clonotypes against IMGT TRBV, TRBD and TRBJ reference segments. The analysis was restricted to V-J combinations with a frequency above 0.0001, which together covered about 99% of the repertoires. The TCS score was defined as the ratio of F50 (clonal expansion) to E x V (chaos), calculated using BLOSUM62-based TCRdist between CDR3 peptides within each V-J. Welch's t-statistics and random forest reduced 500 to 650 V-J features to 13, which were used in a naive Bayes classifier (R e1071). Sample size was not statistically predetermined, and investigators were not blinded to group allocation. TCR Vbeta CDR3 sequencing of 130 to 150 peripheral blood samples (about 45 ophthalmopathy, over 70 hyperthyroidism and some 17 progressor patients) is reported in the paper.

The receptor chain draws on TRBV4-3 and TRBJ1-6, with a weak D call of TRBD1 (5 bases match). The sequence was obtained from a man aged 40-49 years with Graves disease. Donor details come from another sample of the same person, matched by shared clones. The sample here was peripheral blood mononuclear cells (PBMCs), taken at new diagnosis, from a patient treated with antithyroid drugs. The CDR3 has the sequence CASSQVRDEGPLHF. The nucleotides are TGCGCCAGCAGCCAAGTCAGGGACGAGGGACCCCTCCACTTT.